These 14 T cell receptor beta chains share one sample of origin, sequenced in a study of response to subunit inactivated influenza vaccine. TCRdb re-called the RT-PCR reads with MiXCR, one entry per CDR3 protein. The table lists about 540,000 distinct CDR3 sequences, approximately 24% of them singletons. The sample was also linked to a second study, of T cells expressing NK-cell markers. That source reports: cDNA encoding TCR beta was synthesized via 5'RACE template switching incorporating UMIs.

The sequencing used CD4+ T cells sorted from PBMCs, collected 11 to 12 days after vaccination. The receptors shown here come from a man aged 50-60 years who received an inactivated influenza vaccine.

This clonotype was detected only a few times. The rearrangement links TRBV7-9 to TRBJ2-1; maybe TRBD1 (6 bases). Looked up from germline, CDR1 is SEHNR and CDR2 is FQNEAQ (reference sequence). This CDR3 has 16 residues. Trimming stripped 1 base from V and 8 bases from J, with 18 bases between. The CDR3 coding sequence is TGTGCCAGCAGCTTAGGAAGGACAGTCCCTCAGGATGAGCAGTTCTTC. It translates to CASSLGRTVPQDEQFF. Using reference TRBV7-9 and TRBJ2-1 for the parts outside the CDR3, the full variable domain is DTGVSQNPRHKITKRGQNVTFRCDPISEHNRLYWYRQTLGQGPEFLTYFQNEAQLEKSRLLSDRFSAERPKGSFSTLEIQRTEQGDSAMYLCASSLGRTVPQDEQFFGPGTRLTVL.

A few counts support this clonotype. CDR3 region: CASSRRLAGGGEQFF. The CDR3 DNA follows: TGTGCCAGCAGCCGTCGACTAGCGGGTGGGGGTGAGCAGTTCTTC. The chain carries TRBV3-1 and TRBJ2-1; TRBD2 agrees at 10 bases. With V trimmed by 4 bases and J by 9 bases, 9 bases remained unmatched. There are 15 residues in the CDR3. Germline loops: CDR1 LGHDT, CDR2 YNNKEL (reference sequence).

J is TRBJ2-3 and V is TRBV6-2 or TRBV6-3; 8 bases are shared with TRBD2. Germline CDR1 and CDR2: MNHEY and SVGEGT. With 6 bases clipped from V and 2 bases from J, the junction kept 10 bases outside the gene matches. The CDR3 runs 16 residues. CDR3 sequence: CASRSLGLEHTDTQYF. CDR3 nucleotides: TGTGCCAGCAGGTCCCTGGGACTAGAGCACACAGATACGCAGTATTTT.

The V call is TRBV29-1, the J call TRBJ2-7; 7 bases line up with TRBD2. The CDR3 is 16 residues long. In germline, CDR1 is SQVTM, CDR2 ANQGSEA. The ends lost 5 bases at V and 5 bases at J; junction bases unmatched: 18. The CDR3 bases are TGCAGCGTTAGGGGTGTTCGGGGGAGGGCTGAGGACGAGCAGTACTTC. It encodes CSVRGVRGRAEDEQYF.

This rearrangement joins TRBV10-3 to TRBJ2-3; the match to TRBD2 covers 12 bases. The CDR3 runs 16 residues. The V segment lost 3 bases and the J segment 6 bases; nucleotides outside the gene matches: 7. Germline V gene lookup returns CDR1 ENHRY and CDR2 SYGVKD. Here the CDR3 reads CAISDSSGRAYDTQYF. CDR3 sequence (DNA): TGTGCCATCAGTGATTCTAGCGGGAGGGCCTACGATACGCAGTATTTT.

This clonotype was counted ten times or more. The CDR3 sequence is CAIRDRQETQYF. The DNA for the CDR3 is TGTGCCATCAGGGATCGTCAAGAGACCCAGTACTTC. The V gene is TRBV10-3, the J gene TRBJ2-5; D gene uncertain. V was trimmed by 6 bases and J by 2 bases, leaving 7 bases between them. This CDR3 has 12 residues. Looked up from germline, CDR1 is ENHRY and CDR2 is SYGVKD.

This clonotype was detected only a few times. V is TRBV25-1 and J is TRBJ1-6, with 8 bases that match TRBD1. The CDR3 spans 16 residues. Germline-derived CDR1 and CDR2 are MGHDK and SYGVNS. With 4 bases clipped from V and 7 bases from J, the junction kept 9 bases outside the gene matches. In DNA form, the CDR3 reads TGTGCCAGCAGTGTTGCAGGGGGCGGGTGGAATTCACCCCTCCACTTT. Protein sequence: CASSVAGGGWNSPLHF.

This clonotype was detected a few times. This chain uses TRBV7-9 with TRBJ2-4; D is perhaps TRBD1 (6 bases). There are 13 residues in the CDR3. The ends were cut back, 5 bases at V and 14 bases at J, with 19 bases in the middle. Germline CDR1 is SEHNR and CDR2 is FQNEAQ (reference sequence). CDR3 sequence: CASSPLSGAGEYF. The CDR3 DNA reads as TGTGCCAGCAGCCCGCTATCTGGGGCAGGGGAGTACTTC.

This clonotype occurred a few times. The chain is built from TRBV5-5 and TRBJ2-5; TRBD2 is a possible D gene (6 bases). Trimming stripped 0 bases from V and 2 bases from J, with 14 bases between. The CDR3 sequence is 16 residues long. Germline CDR1 and CDR2: SGHKS and YYEKEE (reference sequence). The CDR3 DNA follows: TGTGCCAGCAGCTTGGCAAGACTAGGAACACAAGAGACCCAGTACTTC. Translation gives CASSLARLGTQETQYF.

Here the CDR3 DNA reads TGTGCCAGCAGCCCACTGTATCCTCGGGGCCTTGGGTCGGATGAGCAGTTCTTC. Translation: CASSPLYPRGLGSDEQFF. The rearrangement links TRBV3-1 to TRBJ2-1; D possibly uses TRBD1 or TRBD2 (5 bases each). Trimming shortened V by 4 bases and J by 8 bases, and 27 bases separated the two germline ends. This CDR3 contains 18 residues. CDR1 LGHDT and CDR2 YNNKEL come from the germline V gene (reference sequence).

The chain joins TRBV5-1 to TRBJ2-5; tentatively, D is TRBD1 or TRBD2 (5 bases each). The length of the CDR3 is 17 residues. Germline-derived CDR1 and CDR2 are SGHRS and YFSETQ. Trimming cost V 1 base and J 4 bases, with 20 bases left between them. The CDR3 is CASSLLATGLMGETQYF. The CDR3 coding sequence is TGCGCCAGCAGCTTGTTGGCAACAGGACTGATGGGAGAGACCCAGTACTTC.

The chain links TRBV4-3 to TRBJ2-2; D gene uncertain. The V end was cut by 0 bases, the J end by 6 bases, with 17 bases between. The CDR3 sequence is 17 residues long. Germline CDR1 reads LGHNA; CDR2 reads YSLEER. CDR3 residues: CASSQEVSLSSPGELFF. CDR3 coding DNA: TGCGCCAGCAGCCAAGAAGTCAGCCTAAGCAGCCCCGGGGAGCTGTTTTTT.

The chain couples TRBV27 to TRBJ2-5; either TRBD1 or TRBD2 may supply D (6 bases each). The V and J ends lost 1 base and 2 bases respectively, with 14 bases between them. This CDR3 has 16 residues. CDR1 is MNHEY and CDR2 is SMNVEV in the germline V gene (reference sequence). The CDR3 sequence is CASSLFPGARQETQYF. The DNA for the CDR3 is TGTGCCAGCAGTTTATTTCCGGGGGCAAGACAAGAGACCCAGTACTTC.

The sample holds a few counts of this clonotype. The chain recombines TRBV10-3 with TRBJ1-1, with no clear D. The V end was cut by 10 bases, the J end by 1 base, with 16 bases between. Per germline, CDR1 ENHRY and CDR2 SYGVKD. The CDR3 has 14 residues. DNA for the CDR3: TGTGCCACCCGCCCACCGATAGAGAACACTGAAGCTTTCTTT. The encoded protein is CATRPPIENTEAFF.